This T cell receptor (beta chain) was documented in a study of T-cell reconstitution after alpha-beta-depleted transplantation in children. A remark on this clonotype: Its antigen is unidentified.

Germline V lookup: CDR1 SGHKS, CDR2 YYEKEE (reference sequence). Trimming pared 4 bases from V and 2 bases from J, leaving 13 bases between. This CDR3 has 14 amino acids. Notes on the study in general: Newly produced T cells mostly provided counts and TCRbeta diversity after one year, as hyperexpanded clones declined. As was reported, about two months after transplant, alpha-beta T cells came from several hundred expanded graft clones. For some patients, TCRbeta diversity was high at day 60 because of recipient T cells and thymic progenitors that survived.

Construction of the TCRbeta library involved unique molecular identifiers. TCRdb re-called the PCR reads through MiXCR, storing one row per CDR3 protein. The data show about a million distinct CDR3 sequences, roughly 29% seen once. This TCR was sampled from a boy younger than two who had a stem cell transplant for SCID, so the T cells may come from the graft donor. The chain combines TRBV5-5 with TRBJ2-7; D possibly corresponds to TRBD2 (6 bases). The sequences come from PBMCs, mostly from graft donor cells, collected 360 days after TCRalphabeta/CD19-depleted stem cell transplant. The CDR3 here is CASSLGGFTYEQYF. The DNA of the CDR3 is TGTGCCAGCAGCCTTGGAGGGTTCACCTACGAGCAGTACTTC. Full variable domain (missing parts from reference TRBV5-5 and TRBJ2-7): DAGVTQSPTHLIKTRGQQVTLRCSPISGHKSVSWYQQVLGQGPQFIFQYYEKEERGRGNFPDRFSARQFPNYSSELNVNALLLGDSALYLCASSLGGFTYEQYFGPGTRLTVT.